The present TCR beta chain was sequenced within a study of blood T cell repertoires in COVID-19 (dated by TCRdb to about 2020). About the study as a whole: The collaborator samples originated in the United States, Italy and Spain and spanned the acute and convalescent phases of COVID-19. The material from the prospective study consisted of cDNA or gDNA derived from T cells, B-cell-depleted T cells, or PBMCs. Deeply sampled blood TCRbeta repertoires from subjects exposed to, actively infected with, or recovered from COVID-19 were included in the dataset. The repertoires were released in a freely available public database meant as a resource for research on the immune response to SARS-CoV-2. The samples were drawn from two sources: the first 160 participants of the ongoing ImmuneRACE study, and 1,200 or so subjects contributed by 6 global collaborators. A de-identified subject ID, COVID-19 status, age in years and sex were almost always included in the sample metadata. Where available, HLA class I and class II types were obtained from metadata supplied by the sample provider rather than from assay-based typing.

On this clone: Its antigen is currently not known. It has no much larger one-base neighbor in the sample; base qualities were not kept.

The immunoSEQ Assay, a bias-controlled multiplex PCR, was used to amplify TCRbeta CDR3 regions from genomic DNA. The paper's data handling went like this. Within the assay, amplification of reference gene primers was used to estimate how many nucleated cells each sample contained. Sequence reads were collapsed and filtered to measure the absolute abundance of every unique TCRbeta CDR3 rearrangement. For each sample, productive Simpson clonality was calculated by taking the square root of Simpson's diversity index across productive rearrangements. The table comes from immuneACCESS by way of TCRdb, which keeps in-frame sequences with V and J called. Part of the clones is missing from these tables; in studies checked, under half for an unresolved V gene and the rest for unknown reasons. That table furnishes V, J and clone size, whereas the DNA furnished D and trimming. The sample profile shows roughly 260,000 clones; 86% of them were found once. The leading ten clones occupy approximately 2.4% of the sample.

What the study reported, not specific to this receptor: How much clinical and demographic metadata was included differed by source and by participant, and the metadata was provided uncurated.

Participants in the prospective study were aged roughly 18 to 90 years, lived in 20 to 30 United States geographic areas, and enrolled through a virtual design. In the prospective study, participants were assigned to cohorts based on the clinical history participants reported in a screening survey and a study questionnaire. For ImmuneRACE Cohort 3, a participant was defined as recovered based on two consecutive negative NP/OP PCR tests, clearance by a healthcare professional, or resolution of symptoms. In the prospective study, whole blood, serum and a nasopharyngeal or oropharyngeal swab were collected from each participant by mobile phlebotomists. Additional blood draws and questionnaires over an approximately 2-month period could optionally be provided by prospective study participants. Before DNA extraction, blood samples from the prospective study were shipped at room temperature or frozen.

V loses 6 bases of germline sequence and J loses 2 bases, and the interval between the two ends is 10 bases. CDR1 is given as SNHLY and CDR2 as FYNNEI, both from the germline V gene. The CDR3 contains 13 residues, cysteine and phenylalanine counted. The read is trimmed to its CDR3 DNA, 39 bases read in frame from base 1. This receptor was taken from a woman under 30 who had recovered from COVID-19. The sample comprised PBMCs or T cells enriched from blood (not recorded which). The chain couples TRBV2 to TRBJ2-5; the D gene is perhaps TRBD1, from 6 matching bases. The CDR3 region: CASSRDIQETQYF. The base sequence is TGTGCCAGCAGCCGGGACATACAAGAGACCCAGTACTTC.